Listed below are T cell receptor beta chains from one sample, sequenced in a study of blood T cell repertoires in COVID-19. Sequencing was performed with immunoSEQ multiplex PCR; in TCRdb, only in-frame clones are kept and a portion is missing. Of approximately 170,000 clones listed, 80% to 90% are singletons. Sequenced: peripheral blood. The receptors shown here come from a woman aged 65 to 85 with COVID-19, enrolled during active disease. CDR3s include the opening cysteine and the closing phenylalanine or tryptophan. D genes are given only for firm matches. Some rows mark clone size as missing; the rest say once, few, many or name a class of expanded clone.

clone_size	d_call	v_call	j_call	cdr3_aa	cdr3_nt
.	.	TRBV6-5	TRBJ1-5	CASSQDVRQPQHF	TGTGCCAGCAGCCAAGATGTTCGGCAGCCCCAGCATTTT
.	TRBD1	TRBV24-1	TRBJ2-5	CATSDRTGSQETQYF	TGTGCCACCAGTGATCGGACAGGTAGCCAAGAGACCCAGTACTTC
.	TRBD1	TRBV24-1	TRBJ1-1	CATSGGQGDTEAFF	TGTGCCACCAGTGGGGGTCAGGGGGACACTGAAGCTTTCTTT
.	TRBD2	TRBV5-1	TRBJ2-1	CASSLTSSGRSDEQFF	TGCGCCAGCAGCCTGACGTCTAGCGGGCGGAGCGATGAGCAGTTCTTC
.	.	TRBV27	TRBJ1-6	CASSFRGGPYNSPLHF	TGTGCCAGCAGTTTTCGGGGAGGGCCTTATAATTCACCCCTCCACTTT
.	TRBD2	TRBV6-5	TRBJ2-5	CASRRGGETQYF	TGTGCCAGCAGGCGGGGGGGAGAGACCCAGTACTTC
.	.	TRBV12-2	TRBJ1-2	CASRLGGGGYTF	TGTGCAAGTCGCTTAGGGGGAGGCGGCTACACCTTC
once	TRBD2	TRBV6-2/TRBV6-3	TRBJ2-3	CASSQSGGLRDTQYF	TGTGCCAGCAGTCAGAGCGGGGGGTTGAGAGATACGCAGTATTTT
few	TRBD1	TRBV6-6	TRBJ2-2	CASSRNRDRGRGTGELFF	TGTGCCAGCAGTCGAAACCGGGACAGGGGGCGAGGCACCGGGGAGCTGTTTTTT
.	TRBD1	TRBV30	TRBJ1-3	CAWSRRAGGGNTIYF	TGTGCCTGGAGTCGCCGGGCAGGGGGCGGAAACACCATATATTTT
.	.	TRBV19	TRBJ1-1	CASSTQFAGTEAFF	TGTGCCAGTAGTACCCAGTTTGCAGGGACTGAAGCTTTCTTT
.	TRBD1	TRBV19	TRBJ2-1	CASSPRGGTGENEQFF	TGTGCCAGTAGTCCTCGGGGAGGGACAGGGGAAAATGAGCAGTTCTTC
.	.	TRBV19	TRBJ2-1	CASSITAGNEQFF	TGTGCCAGTAGTATAACGGCGGGGAATGAGCAGTTCTTC
.	.	TRBV25-1	TRBJ1-6	CATWGGNSPLHF	TGTGCCACTTGGGGGGGTAATTCACCCCTCCACTTT
once	TRBD1	TRBV4-1	TRBJ1-1	CASSQVTGGPPQAFF	TGCGCCAGCAGCCAAGTGACAGGGGGCCCCCCCCAAGCTTTCTTT
.	.	TRBV6-5	TRBJ2-6	CASSAAARTNVLTF	TGTGCCTCCTCCGCCGCGGCTCGAACCAACGTCCTGACTTTC
.	TRBD1	TRBV7-7	TRBJ2-7	CASSPGGGEEQYF	TGTGCTAGCAGCCCAGGGGGCGGGGAGGAGCAGTACTTC
once	.	TRBV3-1/TRBV3-2	TRBJ1-1	CASSQEGAQAFF	TGTGCCAGCAGCCAAGAGGGGGCGCAAGCTTTCTTT
.	TRBD1	TRBV27	TRBJ1-1	CASSDRAGTEAFF	TGTGCCAGCAGTGACAGGGCGGGAACTGAAGCTTTCTTT
.	.	TRBV30	TRBJ1-2	CAWSDSRYGYTF	TGTGCCTGGAGTGACAGTCGGTATGGCTACACCTTC
once	TRBD1	TRBV4-1	TRBJ1-5	CASSQSPGQVNQPQHF	TGCGCCAGCAGCCAATCACCCGGACAGGTAAATCAGCCCCAGCATTTT
.	.	TRBV7-2	TRBJ2-7	CASSLVGDSTYEQYF	TGTGCCAGCAGCTTAGTAGGAGACAGCACCTACGAGCAGTACTTC
.	TRBD2	TRBV7-9	TRBJ2-1	CASSFGLADYNEQFF	TGTGCCAGCAGCTTCGGACTAGCGGACTACAATGAGCAGTTCTTC
.	.	TRBV7-8	TRBJ1-6	CASSRDGYNSPLHF	TGTGCCAGCAGCCGAGACGGGTATAATTCACCCCTCCACTTT
.	.	TRBV9	TRBJ1-4	CASSALMGGSLLFF	TGTGCCAGCAGCGCCCTCATGGGGGGATCGCTCCTGTTTTTT
.	TRBD2	TRBV30	TRBJ2-7	CAWSGTSGGYEQYF	TGTGCCTGGAGTGGGACTAGCGGGGGCTACGAGCAGTACTTC
.	.	TRBV6-5	TRBJ2-3	CASSYSGVGADTQYF	TGTGCCAGCAGTTACTCCGGGGTCGGCGCAGATACGCAGTATTTT
.	.	TRBV30	TRBJ1-1	CAWSAHSGTEAFF	TGTGCCTGGAGTGCACACTCGGGAACTGAAGCTTTCTTT
.	TRBD2	TRBV20-1	TRBJ2-5	CSAWGGETQYF	TGCAGTGCCTGGGGGGGGGAGACCCAGTACTTC
.	.	TRBV2	TRBJ1-5	CASSRDQAHSNQPQHF	TGTGCCAGCAGTCGAGATCAGGCGCATAGCAATCAGCCCCAGCATTTT
.	.	TRBV27	TRBJ1-2	CASSLGGAYGYTF	TGTGCCAGCAGTTTAGGGGGGGCGTATGGCTACACCTTC
once	.	TRBV19	TRBJ1-1	CASSIFRWHSNTEAFF	TGTGCCAGTAGTATTTTCCGATGGCATTCGAACACTGAAGCTTTCTTT
.	TRBD2	TRBV5-6	TRBJ2-5	CASSFWRGRVVETQYF	TGTGCCAGCAGCTTTTGGCGAGGGAGGGTAGTAGAGACCCAGTACTTC
.	TRBD1	TRBV6-6	TRBJ2-3	CASSRRTGTSTDTQYF	TGTGCCAGCAGTCGACGGACAGGCACTAGCACAGATACGCAGTATTTT
.	TRBD1	TRBV5-4	TRBJ1-2	CASSSTDRGNRDGYTF	TGTGCCAGCAGCTCGACCGACAGGGGAAACCGTGATGGCTACACCTTC
.	.	TRBV7-2	TRBJ1-2	CASSFPGFNYGYTF	TGTGCCAGCAGCTTCCCAGGGTTCAACTATGGCTACACCTTC
.	.	TRBV5-1	TRBJ1-4	CASSFGSPRNEKLFF	TGCGCCAGCAGCTTCGGTAGCCCCCGAAATGAAAAACTGTTTTTT
.	.	TRBV2	TRBJ1-2	CASMRTFLFRGYTF	TGTGCCAGCATGAGAACCTTCCTATTCCGGGGCTACACCTTC
few	TRBD1	TRBV29-1	TRBJ1-1	CSAIPTTGRTEAFF	TGCAGCGCAATCCCAACGACAGGGAGGACTGAAGCTTTCTTT
once	TRBD1	TRBV27	TRBJ2-1	CASSPQGSSYNEQFF	TGTGCCAGCAGTCCACAGGGGTCCTCCTACAATGAGCAGTTCTTC
.	.	TRBV9	TRBJ1-1	CASSVGTKGTEAFF	TGTGCCAGCAGCGTAGGAACCAAGGGGACTGAAGCTTTCTTT